This T cell receptor beta chain comes out of a study of OX40 agonist ivuxolimab in advanced cancers. The wider study: An agonistic anti-OX40 (CD134) antibody, ivuxolimab, was used to treat the patients. Those treated in dose escalation had hepatocellular carcinoma, melanoma, renal cell cancer or head and neck cancer. Allowance was made for prior anti-PD-1, anti-PD-L1 or anti-CTLA-4 therapy, and 40% to 45% had some. Study-wide results and limits: There were also nonresponders showing low normalized T-cell clonal expansion.

Some clones are missing from TCRdb's copy, which holds only in-frame ones; the method was immunoSEQ multiplex PCR. The sample has about 86,000 clones; 80% to 90% are singletons. There are 13 residues in the CDR3. Trimming stripped 7 bases from V and 4 bases from J, with 14 bases between. Looked up from germline, CDR1 is SGHDT and CDR2 is YYEEEE. This clone has more than one count but fewer than ten. Its matching antigen is unknown. This sequence originates from an adult with an advanced solid tumor such as melanoma, head and neck, liver or kidney cancer. Sequencing used CD4+ or CD8+ T cells sorted from blood, obtained in a trial of the OX40 agonist ivuxolimab. This chain links TRBV5-6 with TRBJ2-5; tentatively, D is TRBD1 (6 bases). As DNA, the CDR3 is TGTGCCAGCTTTCAGGGGAACATAGAGACCCAGTACTTC. The encoded protein is CASFQGNIETQYF. Full variable domain (remainder filled in from reference TRBV5-6 and TRBJ2-5): DAGVTQSPTHLIKTRGQQVTLRCSPKSGHDTVSWYQQALGQGPQFIFQYYEEEERQRGNFPDRFSGHQFPNYSSELNVNALLLGDSALYLCASFQGNIETQYFGPGTRLLVL.